This T cell receptor (beta chain) was captured in a study of cytomegalovirus exposure and HLA in healthy donors. Overall study context: Early released data had approximately 86 million unique TCRs, all coming from HLA-typed donors.

The CDR3 consists of 16 residues. Germline loops: CDR1 SGHRS, CDR2 YFSETQ. Trimming removed 0 bases from V and 5 bases from J, with 17 bases in between. Study results and caveats: As a later analysis revealed, most CMV-associated TCR beta chains appeared HLA-restricted. Altogether, more than 150 TCR beta chains were recorded as cytomegalovirus-associated.

The PCR made use of 60 Vbeta and 13 Jbeta primers. TCRdb keeps only in-frame clones here, not all; method: immunoSEQ multiplex PCR. In the table there are about 180,000 clones, 77% of which are singletons. This clone was seen a handful of times. Antigen unknown. This sequence joins TRBV5-1 and TRBJ2-5, with a possible D match to TRBD2 (5 bases). The sequence came from a man in his late teens or twenties in good health and CMV-seronegative. Sequencing input: PBMCs. CDR3 loop: CASSLGAGPNPETQYF. Here the CDR3 DNA reads TGCGCCAGCAGCTTGGGCGCGGGCCCGAACCCTGAGACCCAGTACTTC.